These 17 T cell receptor beta chains came from one sample sequenced in a study of blood T cell repertoires in COVID-19. Only in-frame clones appear in the TCRdb table, and some are missing; sequencing was by immunoSEQ multiplex PCR. In the table there are about 86,000 clones, roughly 78% of which are singletons. Sequencing was carried out using peripheral blood. These receptors were taken from a woman older than 75 with acute or convalescent COVID-19.

The chain joins TRBV11-3 to TRBJ2-2; D gene uncertain. The CDR3 is 15 amino acids. Germline CDR1 is SGHNT and CDR2 is YENEEA. V was pared by 1 base and J by 0 bases, with 6 bases between. In DNA, the CDR3 is TGTGCCAGCAGCTTAGCCGGAGCGAACACCGGGGAGCTGTTTTTT. The encoded protein is CASSLAGANTGELFF.

The V gene is TRBV24-1, the J gene TRBJ1-2, with 7 bases lining up with TRBD1. The CDR3 is made up of 18 amino acids. The junction had 15 bases not matched to a gene; V was cut back by 2 bases and J by 4 bases. Germline values: CDR1 KGHDR, CDR2 SFDVKD. The CDR3 nucleotides are TGTGCCACCAGTGATTCGTCAGAGCAGACAGGGAGGACCTATGGCTACACCTTC. Amino acids: CATSDSSEQTGRTYGYTF.

The chain joins TRBV14 to TRBJ2-1; D may be TRBD2 (6 bases). Trimming cost V 1 base and J 7 bases, with 14 bases left between them. The germline V gene encodes CDR1 SGHDN and CDR2 FVKESK. The CDR3 covers 15 residues. The CDR3 nucleotides are TGTGCCAGCAGCCAAGTTACGGGAGTGGGAAATGAGCAGTTCTTC. This translates into CASSQVTGVGNEQFF.

V usage is TRBV6-5 and J usage is TRBJ2-1, with 9 positions matching TRBD1. Germline V gives CDR1 MNHEY, CDR2 SVGAGI. V was pared by 1 base and J by 6 bases, with 4 bases of the junction left unmatched. The CDR3 has 15 amino acids. CDR3 nucleotide sequence: TGTGCCAGCAGTTACTTGGGACAGGGACCCAATGAGCAGTTCTTC. Translation: CASSYLGQGPNEQFF.

V usage is TRBV7-3 and J usage is TRBJ1-1, with D perhaps matching TRBD1 (5 bases). Germline CDR1 SGHTA, CDR2 FQGTGA. The CDR3 spans 13 residues. V shed 4 bases and J shed 1 base, with 7 bases lying between them. The CDR3 coding sequence is TGTGCCAGCAGCTCCGACAGGAACACTGAAGCTTTCTTT. Its protein product is CASSSDRNTEAFF.

V and J are TRBV5-1 and TRBJ1-4; possibly TRBD1 for D (6 bases). Germline CDR1 is SGHRS and CDR2 is YFSETQ. The CDR3 runs 16 residues. V lost 0 bases, J lost 5 bases, and 14 bases lay in between. This CDR3 reads CASSLGQGPGNEKLFF. Written as DNA, the CDR3 is TGCGCCAGCAGCTTGGGCCAGGGGCCCGGGAATGAAAAACTGTTTTTT.

J is TRBJ2-3 and V is TRBV11-3; 7 bases map to TRBD1. Germline lookup yields CDR1 SGHNT and CDR2 YENEEA. V lost 3 bases to trimming and J lost 0 bases; unmatched junction nucleotides: 3. The length of the CDR3 is 15 residues. CDR3: CASSFGTASTDTQYF. Here the CDR3 DNA reads TGTGCCAGCAGCTTTGGGACAGCTAGCACAGATACGCAGTATTTT.

The V gene is TRBV7-2, the J gene TRBJ2-7, with 10 nucleotides matching TRBD1. With V trimmed by 5 bases and J by 6 bases, 7 bases remained unmatched. The CDR3 length is 14 residues. Germline V gene data show CDR1 as SGHTA and CDR2 as FQGNSA. The CDR3 reads CASSLDRGLSEQYF. CDR3 DNA: TGTGCCAGCAGCCTAGACAGGGGGCTGAGCGAGCAGTACTTC.

The gene calls are TRBV7-2 and TRBJ2-7; D not certain. V dropped 0 bases and J dropped 3 bases, with 3 bases sitting between them. The CDR3 totals 12 residues. Germline V gene data show CDR1 as SGHTA and CDR2 as FQGNSA. The CDR3 sequence is CASSLARYEQYF. In nucleotides, the CDR3 is TGTGCCAGCAGCTTAGCGCGCTACGAGCAGTACTTC.

This sequence joins TRBV7-2 and TRBJ2-7, with D possibly matching TRBD2 (5 bases). V was shortened by 1 base and J by 4 bases, with 8 bases between the two germline ends. Germline CDR1 reads SGHTA; CDR2 reads FQGNSA. The CDR3 has 13 residues. The CDR3 is CASSLVEGYEQYF. In DNA form, the CDR3 reads TGTGCCAGCAGCTTAGTTGAGGGTTACGAGCAGTACTTC.

The J gene is TRBJ2-2, the V gene TRBV14, with 7 bases that match TRBD2. The length of the CDR3 is 16 residues. The germline CDR1 and CDR2 sequences are SGHDN and FVKESK. Trimming at V came to 2 bases and at J to 1 base, leaving 4 bases not matched to a gene. The CDR3 here is CASSQLGGMNTGELFF. Written as DNA, the CDR3 is TGTGCCAGCAGCCAACTCGGGGGGATGAACACCGGGGAGCTGTTTTTT.

The chain is built from TRBV7-6 and TRBJ1-4; D is ambiguous. Trimming shortened V by 2 bases and J by 0 bases, and 13 bases separated the two germline ends. The CDR3 is 17 residues long. Looked up from germline, CDR1 is SGHVS and CDR2 is FNYEAQ. CDR3 amino acids: CASSLTPPAATNEKLFF. The CDR3 bases are TGTGCCAGCAGCTTAACCCCCCCCGCGGCAACTAATGAAAAACTGTTTTTT. Drawing the rest from reference TRBV7-6 and TRBJ1-4, the complete variable domain is GAGVSQSPRYKVTKRGQDVALRCDPISGHVSLYWYRQALGQGPEFLTYFNYEAQQDKSGLPNDRFSAERPEGSISTLTIQRTEQRDSAMYRCASSLTPPAATNEKLFFGSGTQLSVL.

The rearrangement uses TRBV6-6 and TRBJ2-5, with 7 positions matching TRBD1. Germline CDR1 is MNHNY and CDR2 is SVGAGI (reference sequence). CDR3 length: 13 amino acids. V lost 5 bases to trimming and J lost 5 bases; unmatched junction nucleotides: 5. CDR3 sequence (DNA): TGTGCCAGCAGTCCGACAGGGCGGGAGACCCAGTACTTC. Translation gives CASSPTGRETQYF.

The chain combines TRBV15 with TRBJ1-1, with a tentative D call TRBD1 (6 bases). CDR1 is LNHNV and CDR2 is YYDKDF in the germline V gene (reference sequence). The CDR3 has 13 residues. Trimming cost V 3 bases and J 6 bases, with 11 bases left between them. The DNA of the CDR3 is TGTGCCACCAGCAGCTTCAGACAGGCTGAAGCTTTCTTT. This codes for CATSSFRQAEAFF.

The rearrangement links TRBV5-1 to TRBJ1-6; D gene uncertain. Trimming removed 4 bases from V and 8 bases from J, with 13 bases in between. This CDR3 spans 14 amino acids. Germline-derived CDR1 and CDR2 are SGHRS and YFSETQ. The CDR3 spells CASSNAGFDSPLHF. CDR3 nucleotides: TGCGCCAGCAGCAATGCGGGGTTCGATTCACCCCTCCACTTT.

The chain links TRBV19 to TRBJ1-1, with D tentatively TRBD1 (6 bases). Trimming took 5 bases from V and 1 from J, leaving 11 bases between them. CDR1 is LNHDA, CDR2 SQIVND, per germline (reference sequence). This CDR3 has 14 amino acids. CDR3 region: CASSYIQGNTEAFF. The CDR3 DNA reads as TGTGCCAGTAGTTATATACAGGGGAACACTGAAGCTTTCTTT.

The V gene is TRBV5-4, the J gene TRBJ2-1, with D possibly TRBD2 on 6 matching bases. This CDR3 spans 14 amino acids. Germline V gene lookup returns CDR1 SGHNT and CDR2 YYREEE (reference sequence). The ends were cut back, 5 bases at V and 5 bases at J, with 14 bases in the middle. The CDR3 loop reads CASSVGGTDNEQFF. The DNA of the CDR3 is TGTGCCAGCAGTGTAGGCGGGACGGACAATGAGCAGTTCTTC.